These 27 T cell receptor beta chains came from one sample sequenced in a study of blood T cell repertoires in COVID-19. The protocol was immunoSEQ multiplex PCR, while the TCRdb copy is restricted to in-frame clones and leaves out a portion. Here the sample spans some 120,000 clones, approximately 90% being singletons. What was sequenced was peripheral blood. These receptors originate from a man in his fifties or sixties with COVID-19, enrolled during active disease.

V usage is TRBV6-5 and J usage is TRBJ1-2, with 9 bases matching TRBD1. This CDR3 has 14 amino acids. Germline V gene data show CDR1 as MNHEY and CDR2 as SVGAGI. Trimming at V came to 6 bases and at J to 4 bases, leaving 6 bases not matched to a gene. The CDR3 sequence: CASRRGQGSYGYTF. As DNA, the CDR3 is TGTGCCAGCAGGAGGGGACAGGGATCCTATGGCTACACCTTC.

V usage is TRBV19 and J usage is TRBJ2-2; TRBD1 aligns across 11 bases. The CDR3 runs to 14 residues. Losses at the gene ends were 8 bases for V and 6 bases for J; bases not matched to a gene: 5. In germline, CDR1 is LNHDA, CDR2 SQIVND (reference sequence). DNA for the CDR3: TGTGCCAGTTCCGGGACAGGGGGTTCCGGGGAGCTGTTTTTT. Its translation is CASSGTGGSGELFF.

V usage is TRBV5-4 and J usage is TRBJ1-2; the D gene is possibly TRBD1 (5 bases). Trimming left V 5 bases short and J 5 bases short, with 7 bases between. CDR3 length: 11 residues. Looked up from germline, CDR1 is SGHNT and CDR2 is YYREEE (reference sequence). The CDR3, as DNA: TGTGCCAGCAGTCAGGGTTATGGCTACACCTTC. Protein: CASSQGYGYTF.

This clone was detected only once. The V call is TRBV30, the J call TRBJ2-3; 7 bases agree with TRBD1. Trimming cost V 1 base and J 0 bases; bases outside gene matches: 10. The germline CDR1 and CDR2 sequences are GTSNPN and SVGIG (reference sequence). CDR3 length: 17 amino acids. The CDR3: CAWSARRDSPSTDTQYF. In DNA, the CDR3 is TGTGCCTGGAGTGCCCGCCGGGACAGCCCTAGCACAGATACGCAGTATTTT.

The chain uses TRBV6-5 and TRBJ1-2; 7 bases are a match to TRBD1. This CDR3 spans 15 amino acids. J gave up 8 bases and V 8 bases, and 17 bases lay outside the gene matches. CDR1 is MNHEY and CDR2 is SVGAGI in the germline V gene. The CDR3 sequence is CASGQASEGARGYTF. CDR3 in DNA: TGTGCCAGCGGCCAAGCGTCGGAGGGGGCGAGGGGCTACACCTTC.

The chain links TRBV5-6 to TRBJ2-3; D is possibly TRBD2 (6 bases). The V and J ends lost 0 bases and 4 bases respectively, with 24 bases between them. The CDR3 is 19 amino acids. Germline V lookup: CDR1 SGHDT, CDR2 YYEEEE. CDR3 coding DNA: TGTGCCAGCAGCTTGGGGGCCCCCGCTGGAGGGTCCCACGCAGATACGCAGTATTTT. This sequence encodes CASSLGAPAGGSHADTQYF.

CDR3 sequence: CASRGLAGVNEQFF. For the CDR3, the DNA is TGCGCCAGCAGGGGACTAGCGGGAGTCAATGAGCAGTTCTTC. The rearrangement uses TRBV5-1 and TRBJ2-1; 14 nucleotides agree with TRBD2. The ends lost 5 bases at V and 6 bases at J; junction bases unmatched: 1. The CDR3 is 14 residues long. Germline CDR1 and CDR2: SGHRS and YFSETQ.

The CDR3 region has the DNA TGTGCCAGCAGCCGAGGGACAGGAGCCTACGAGCAGTACTTC. Translation: CASSRGTGAYEQYF. V and J are TRBV14 and TRBJ2-7, with 8 nucleotides matching TRBD1. With V trimmed by 4 bases and J by 2 bases, 4 bases remained unmatched. The V gene's germline CDR1 is SGHDN and CDR2 FVKESK. This CDR3 has 14 amino acids.

The V call is TRBV5-1, the J call TRBJ2-2, with no clear D. The germline V gene has CDR1 SGHRS and CDR2 YFSETQ. The CDR3 is 15 amino acids. Trimming left V 2 bases short and J 0 bases short, with 8 bases between. CDR3 coding DNA: TGCGCCAGCAGCTTCGACTGGGCGAACACCGGGGAGCTGTTTTTT. Protein: CASSFDWANTGELFF.

In this sample, this clone turned up once. The chain employs TRBV5-4 and TRBJ2-2; possible D gene TRBD2, 6 bases. The CDR3 is made up of 14 amino acids. Germline-derived CDR1 and CDR2 are SGHNT and YYREEE (reference sequence). Trimming pared 6 bases from V and 6 bases from J, leaving 15 bases between. The CDR3 nucleotides read TGTGCCAGCACTTCCGGAGGGAGGCCCGGGGAGCTGTTTTTT. This codes for CASTSGGRPGELFF. Full variable domain (missing parts from reference TRBV5-4 and TRBJ2-2): ETGVTQSPTHLIKTRGQQVTLRCSSQSGHNTVSWYQQALGQGPQFIFQYYREEENGRGNFPPRFSGLQFPNYSSELNVNALELDDSALYLCASTSGGRPGELFFGEGSRLTVL.

V and J are TRBV27 and TRBJ1-2; TRBD1 matches at 9 bases. Trimming removed 5 bases from V and 6 bases from J; junction bases left unmatched: 13. The germline V gene has CDR1 MNHEY and CDR2 SMNVEV (reference sequence). The CDR3 covers 16 residues. The CDR3 loop is CASSKIPGQGLNGYTF. The CDR3 DNA sequence: TGTGCCAGCAGTAAGATTCCGGGACAGGGTTTAAATGGCTACACCTTC.

The chain couples TRBV19 to TRBJ2-4; 7 bases are a match to TRBD1. V lost 5 bases and J lost 1; bases outside the gene matches: 11. The CDR3 has 17 amino acids. The germline CDR1 and CDR2 sequences are LNHDA and SQIVND (reference sequence). Here the CDR3 DNA reads TGTGCCAGTAGTCCCCCGACAGGGTTGGGGGCCAAAAACATTCAGTACTTC. Its translation: CASSPPTGLGAKNIQYF.

The V gene is TRBV5-6, the J gene TRBJ1-4; no firm D call. Germline-derived CDR1 and CDR2 are SGHDT and YYEEEE. V was shortened by 0 bases and J by 7 bases, with 10 bases between the two germline ends. There are 14 residues in the CDR3. The CDR3 DNA reads as TGTGCCAGCAGCTTGGGGGCCGATCTTGAAAAACTGTTTTTT. This sequence encodes CASSLGADLEKLFF.

This rearrangement joins TRBV10-3 to TRBJ2-3; 8 nucleotides line up with TRBD2. The CDR3 loop spans 13 amino acids. Germline loops: CDR1 ENHRY, CDR2 SYGVKD. The V and J ends lost 11 bases and 1 base, in that order; junction bases with no gene match: 5. The CDR3 sequence: CASGAGGTDTQYF. CDR3 sequence (DNA): TGTGCCTCCGGAGCGGGAGGCACAGATACGCAGTATTTT.

Of note for this clone: Other DNA sequences in this sample translate to the same CDR3. The chain recombines TRBV7-2 with TRBJ2-3, with 10 bases fitting TRBD2. The CDR3 totals 14 residues. The V gene's germline CDR1 is SGHTA and CDR2 FQGNSA. Germline trimming cut 3 bases from V and 3 bases from J; bases unmatched to any gene: 0. In DNA, the CDR3 is TGTGCCAGCAGCTTGACTAGCGGGACAGATACGCAGTATTTT. This encodes CASSLTSGTDTQYF.

This clone is a singleton in its sample. This sequence joins TRBV25-1 and TRBJ1-6; D unresolved. The CDR3 sequence is 15 residues long. The V gene lost 3 bases and the J gene lost 7 bases, with 13 bases spanning the gap. The germline V gene encodes CDR1 MGHDK and CDR2 SYGVNS. The CDR3 DNA reads as TGTGCCAGCAGTGATACGGGAGCTCGAAATTCACCCCTCCACTTT. It translates to CASSDTGARNSPLHF.

The chain is built from TRBV4-2 and TRBJ2-7; D might be TRBD1 (8 bases). The CDR3 length is 20 residues. Trimming took off 3 bases at V and 2 bases at J, with 29 bases between the two ends. Per germline, CDR1 LGHNA and CDR2 YNFKEQ. The CDR3 loop is CASSQDPQGVGGLRPYEQYF. CDR3 bases: TGTGCCAGCAGCCAGGACCCACAGGGGGTGGGAGGGCTGAGACCCTACGAGCAGTACTTC.

This chain joins TRBV4-1 and TRBJ1-5; D gene uncertain. The ends were cut back, 1 base at V and 0 bases at J, with 10 bases in the middle. This CDR3 is 16 amino acids long. The germline V gene encodes CDR1 MGHRA and CDR2 YSYEKL. DNA for the CDR3: TGCGCCAGCAGCCAAGGCCCACATGGTAGCAATCAGCCCCAGCATTTT. This codes for CASSQGPHGSNQPQHF.

CDR3 coding DNA: TGTGCCATCAGTGAGCGGGGACAGCCATCGCATGGCTACACCTTC. It specifies CAISERGQPSHGYTF. The V call is TRBV10-3, the J call TRBJ1-2; 7 nucleotides agree with TRBD1. The V segment lost 2 bases and the J segment 6 bases; nucleotides outside the gene matches: 9. Per the germline V gene, CDR1 is ENHRY and CDR2 is SYGVKD. CDR3 length: 15 amino acids.

The rearrangement links TRBV24-1 to TRBJ1-1; TRBD1 might be the D (6 bases). The CDR3 length is 15 residues. Per germline, CDR1 KGHDR and CDR2 SFDVKD. The V and J ends lost 3 bases and 1 base respectively, with 11 bases between them. The CDR3 here is CATSDPRGGNTEAFF. For the CDR3, the DNA is TGTGCCACCAGTGATCCGCGAGGGGGGAACACTGAAGCTTTCTTT.

The gene calls are TRBV28 and TRBJ2-1; 7 bases are shared with TRBD2. After removal of 2 bases from V and 12 bases from J, the junction contained 4 bases not matched to a gene. Germline values: CDR1 MDHEN, CDR2 SYDVKM. The CDR3 contains 12 residues. The CDR3 spells CASSLIAGGQFF. The CDR3 bases are TGTGCCAGCAGTTTAATAGCGGGCGGGCAGTTCTTC. The full variable domain, with the rest looked up from reference TRBV28 and TRBJ2-1, is DVKVTQSSRYLVKRTGEKVFLECVQDMDHENMFWYRQDPGLGLRLIYFSYDVKMKEKGDIPEGYSVSREKKERFSLILESASTNQTSMYLCASSLIAGGQFFGPGTRLTVL.

This chain joins TRBV6-4 and TRBJ2-1; TRBD2 aligns across 13 bases. There are 16 residues in the CDR3. In germline, CDR1 is MRHNA, CDR2 SNTAGT. Unmatched junction bases numbered 9, after V lost 9 bases and J lost 4 bases. DNA of the CDR3: TGTGCCAGAACCGGGACTAGCGGGGAGGTTTACAATGAGCAGTTCTTC. Translated, it gives CARTGTSGEVYNEQFF.

The chain joins TRBV7-9 to TRBJ2-5; 8 positions agree with TRBD1. Per germline, CDR1 SEHNR and CDR2 FQNEAQ (reference sequence). This CDR3 is 16 amino acids long. V lost 0 bases and J lost 3; bases outside the gene matches: 6. CDR3 nucleotide sequence: TGTGCCAGCAGCTTAGCACGAACAGGGGGTAAAGAGACCCAGTACTTC. This codes for CASSLARTGGKETQYF. The complete variable domain, with remaining parts taken from reference TRBV7-9 and TRBJ2-5, reads DTGVSQNPRHKITKRGQNVTFRCDPISEHNRLYWYRQTLGQGPEFLTYFQNEAQLEKSRLLSDRFSAERPKGSFSTLEIQRTEQGDSAMYLCASSLARTGGKETQYFGPGTRLLVL.

This chain joins TRBV28 and TRBJ1-4, with a possible D match to TRBD1 (5 bases). V was trimmed by 9 bases and J by 8 bases, leaving 19 bases between them. This CDR3 has 14 residues. The germline CDR1 and CDR2 sequences are MDHEN and SYDVKM. CDR3 protein: CASLSGRGREKLFF. CDR3 DNA sequence: TGTGCCAGTCTTTCAGGGAGGGGCAGGGAAAAACTGTTTTTT.

The chain links TRBV5-1 to TRBJ2-6; D is unresolved. This CDR3 region has 15 residues. Trimming left V 0 bases short and J 0 bases short, with 4 bases between. The V gene's germline CDR1 is SGHRS and CDR2 YFSETQ. CDR3 nucleotide sequence: TGCGCCAGCAGCTTGGATCTCTCTGGGGCCAACGTCCTGACTTTC. Amino acids: CASSLDLSGANVLTF.

The V gene is TRBV7-9, the J gene TRBJ2-5; TRBD2 agrees at 8 bases. J gave up 2 bases and V 1 base, and 12 bases lay outside the gene matches. The CDR3 is 18 residues long. CDR1 and CDR2 (germline): SEHNR, FQNEAQ (reference sequence). The CDR3 DNA reads TGTGCCAGCAGCTTAGGCCTAGCGGGCTACTTAACTCAAGAGACCCAGTACTTC. Translating it yields CASSLGLAGYLTQETQYF.

V usage is TRBV9 and J usage is TRBJ2-3, with D possibly TRBD2 on 6 matching bases. V shed 7 bases and J shed 2 bases, with 14 bases lying between them. The CDR3 sequence is 14 residues long. CDR1 is SGDLS and CDR2 is YYNGEE in the germline V gene. The CDR3 DNA is TGTGCCAGCGATAGCGGAGCTGACACAGATACGCAGTATTTT. Its translation: CASDSGADTDTQYF.